Below, one TCR beta chain is given with its context. Its antigen is not identified. CDR3 length: 12 residues. In germline, CDR1 is MNHEY, CDR2 SVGEGT. The data stem from a study of blood T cells in healthy people across ages. Study-level points and caveats: From one million sequenced T cells, diversity estimates were lower bounds.

Through a sample-barcoded 5' primer and a J-beta primer mix, a second PCR was run for roughly 6 to 12 cycles. Each sample provided no less than 3 million CDR3-containing paired-end reads. TCRdb passed the 5' RACE reads through MiXCR, listing each CDR3 protein once. The sample has more than 550,000 distinct CDR3 sequences, about 24% seen once; the top ten hold less than 25%. Each donor gave roughly 9.1 milliliters of peripheral blood. The sequenced sample was blood. The TCR sequence derives from a man between 65 and 85 years old in good health. The chain employs TRBV6-2 or TRBV6-3 and TRBJ2-5; unclear D gene. Near its end, the DNA agrees better with TRBJ2-7, so the J call may be wrong. In nucleotides, the CDR3 is TGTGCCAGCAACCAGGTCGCGCGCGAGCAGTACTTC. It encodes CASNQVAREQYF.